This TCR beta chain is drawn from a study of blood T cell repertoires in COVID-19. The wider study: The United States, Italy and Spain were the sources of the acute and convalescent COVID-19 samples. Sample material is recorded as cDNA or gDNA derived from T cells, B-cell-depleted T cells, or PBMCs.

Authors' methods: Reference gene primer amplification yielded estimated nucleated cell counts. The method was immunoSEQ multiplex PCR; TCRdb's version includes in-frame clones alone and lacks a portion of them. V and J calls and clone size are those listed in that table; D and trimming were worked out from the DNA. The sample carries over 85,000 clones, 78% recorded once. Per germline, CDR1 MNHEY and CDR2 SVGAGI. The V and J ends lost 4 bases and 0 bases, in that order; junction bases with no gene match: 4. This CDR3 contains 15 residues. Sequencing input: peripheral blood. The V gene is TRBV6-5, the J gene TRBJ1-1, with 8 bases aligning to TRBD1. The receptor's source is a man between 60 and 75 years old with active or convalescent COVID-19. CDR3 sequence: CASSSWTGMNTEAFF. DNA for the CDR3: TGTGCCAGCAGTTCATGGACAGGGATGAACACTGAAGCTTTCTTT.